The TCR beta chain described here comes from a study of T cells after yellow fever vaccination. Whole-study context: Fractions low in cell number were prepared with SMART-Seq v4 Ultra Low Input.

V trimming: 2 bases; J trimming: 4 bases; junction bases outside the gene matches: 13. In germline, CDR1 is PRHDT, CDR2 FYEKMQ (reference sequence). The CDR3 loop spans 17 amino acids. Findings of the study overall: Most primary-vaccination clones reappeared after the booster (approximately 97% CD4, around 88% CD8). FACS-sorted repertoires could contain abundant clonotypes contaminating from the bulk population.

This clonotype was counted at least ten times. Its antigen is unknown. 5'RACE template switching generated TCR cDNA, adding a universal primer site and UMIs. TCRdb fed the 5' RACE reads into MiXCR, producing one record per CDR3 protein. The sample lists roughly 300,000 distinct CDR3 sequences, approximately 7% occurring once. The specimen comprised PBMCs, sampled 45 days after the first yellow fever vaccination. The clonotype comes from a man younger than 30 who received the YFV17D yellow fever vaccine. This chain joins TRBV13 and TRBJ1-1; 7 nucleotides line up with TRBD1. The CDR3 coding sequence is TGTGCCAGCAGCTTAAAGGGGGCCGTAAGGTCGGGCACTGAAGCTTTCTTT. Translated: CASSLKGAVRSGTEAFF.